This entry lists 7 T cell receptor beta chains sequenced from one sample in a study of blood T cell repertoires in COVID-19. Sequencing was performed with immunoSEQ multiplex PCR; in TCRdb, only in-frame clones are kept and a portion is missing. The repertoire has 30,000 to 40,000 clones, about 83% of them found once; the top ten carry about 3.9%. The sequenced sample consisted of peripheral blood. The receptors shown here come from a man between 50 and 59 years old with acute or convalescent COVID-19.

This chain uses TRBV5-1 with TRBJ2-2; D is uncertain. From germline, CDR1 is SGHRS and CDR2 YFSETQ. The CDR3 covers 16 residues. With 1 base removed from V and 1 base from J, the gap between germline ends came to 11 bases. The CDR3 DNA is TGCGCCAGCAGCTTGACGGCAGGTCAGAACACCGGGGAGCTGTTTTTT. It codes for CASSLTAGQNTGELFF.

The CDR3 region is CASSQDQEREAFF. The CDR3 coding sequence is TGTGCCAGCAGCCAAGATCAAGAGAGGGAGGCTTTCTTT. The chain employs TRBV3-1 (or the pseudogene TRBV3-2) and TRBJ1-1; no clear D gene. Germline assignment: CDR1 LGHDT and CDR2 YNNKEL (reference sequence). Trimming removed 0 bases from V and 11 bases from J, with 13 bases in between. The CDR3 is 13 amino acids.

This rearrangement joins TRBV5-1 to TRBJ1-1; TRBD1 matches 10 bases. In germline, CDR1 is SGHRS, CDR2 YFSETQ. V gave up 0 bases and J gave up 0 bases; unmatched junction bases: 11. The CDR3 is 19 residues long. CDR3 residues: CASSLEPTGGELMNTEAFF. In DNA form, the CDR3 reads TGCGCCAGCAGCTTGGAGCCGACAGGGGGCGAACTAATGAACACTGAAGCTTTCTTT.

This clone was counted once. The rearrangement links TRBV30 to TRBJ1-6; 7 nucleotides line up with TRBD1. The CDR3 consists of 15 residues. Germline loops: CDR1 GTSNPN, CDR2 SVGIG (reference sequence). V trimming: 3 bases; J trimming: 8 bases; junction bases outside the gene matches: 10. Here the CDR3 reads CAWRQGGNLDSPLHF. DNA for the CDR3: TGTGCCTGGAGGCAGGGGGGAAACCTAGATTCACCCCTCCACTTT.

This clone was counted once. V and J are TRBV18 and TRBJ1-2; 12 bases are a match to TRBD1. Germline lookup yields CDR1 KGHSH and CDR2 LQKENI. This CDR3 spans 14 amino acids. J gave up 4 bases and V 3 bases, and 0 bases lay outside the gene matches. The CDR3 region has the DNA TGTGCCAGCTCACCGGGACAGGGGGCCTATGGCTACACCTTC. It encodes CASSPGQGAYGYTF. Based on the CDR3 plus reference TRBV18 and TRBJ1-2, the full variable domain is NAGVMQNPRHLVRRRGQEARLRCSPMKGHSHVYWYRQLPEEGLKFMVYLQKENIIDESGMPKERFSAEFPKEGPSILRIQQVVRGDSAAYFCASSPGQGAYGYTFGSGTRLTVV.

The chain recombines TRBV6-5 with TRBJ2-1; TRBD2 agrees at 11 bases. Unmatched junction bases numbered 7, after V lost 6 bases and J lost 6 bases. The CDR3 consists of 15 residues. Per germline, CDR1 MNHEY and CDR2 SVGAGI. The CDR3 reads CASSPGTSGANEQFF. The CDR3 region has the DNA TGTGCCAGCAGCCCAGGGACTAGCGGAGCCAATGAGCAGTTCTTC.

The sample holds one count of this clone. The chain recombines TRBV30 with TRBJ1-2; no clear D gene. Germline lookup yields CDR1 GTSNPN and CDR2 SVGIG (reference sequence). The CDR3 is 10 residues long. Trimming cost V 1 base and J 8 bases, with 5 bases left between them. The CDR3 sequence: CAWSGKGYTF. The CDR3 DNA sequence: TGTGCCTGGAGTGGTAAAGGCTACACCTTC. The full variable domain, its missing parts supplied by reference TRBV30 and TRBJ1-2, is SQTIHQWPATLVQPVGSPLSLECTVEGTSNPNLYWYRQAAGRGLQLLFYSVGIGQISSEVPQNLSASRPQDRQFILSSKKLLLSDSGFYLCAWSGKGYTFGSGTRLTVV.